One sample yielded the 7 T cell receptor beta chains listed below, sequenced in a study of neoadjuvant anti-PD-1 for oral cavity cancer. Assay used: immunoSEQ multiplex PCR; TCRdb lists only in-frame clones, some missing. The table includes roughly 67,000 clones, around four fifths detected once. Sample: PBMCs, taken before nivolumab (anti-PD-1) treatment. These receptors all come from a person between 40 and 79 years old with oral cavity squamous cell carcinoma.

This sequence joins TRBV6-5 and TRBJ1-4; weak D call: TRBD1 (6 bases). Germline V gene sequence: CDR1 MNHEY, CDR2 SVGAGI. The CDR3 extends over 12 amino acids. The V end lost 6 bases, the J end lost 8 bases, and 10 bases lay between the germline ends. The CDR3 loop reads CASRTTGEKLFF. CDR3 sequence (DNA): TGTGCCAGCAGAACTACAGGGGAAAAACTGTTTTTT.

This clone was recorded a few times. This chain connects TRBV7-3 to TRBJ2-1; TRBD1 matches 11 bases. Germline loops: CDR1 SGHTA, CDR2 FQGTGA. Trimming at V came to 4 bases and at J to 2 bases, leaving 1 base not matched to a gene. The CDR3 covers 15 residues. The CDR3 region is CASSSDRGPYNEQFF. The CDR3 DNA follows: TGTGCCAGCAGCTCGGACAGGGGGCCCTACAATGAGCAGTTCTTC.

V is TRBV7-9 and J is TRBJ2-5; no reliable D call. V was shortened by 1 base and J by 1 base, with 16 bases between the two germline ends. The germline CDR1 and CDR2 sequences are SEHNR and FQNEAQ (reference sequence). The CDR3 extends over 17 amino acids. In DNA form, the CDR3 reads TGTGCCAGCAGCTTAGGTGAGGTCTCATACCCCCAAGAGACCCAGTACTTC. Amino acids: CASSLGEVSYPQETQYF.

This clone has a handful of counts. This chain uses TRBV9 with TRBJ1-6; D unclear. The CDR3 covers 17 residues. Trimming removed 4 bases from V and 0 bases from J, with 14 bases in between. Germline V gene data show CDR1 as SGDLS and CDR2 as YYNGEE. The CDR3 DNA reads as TGTGCCAGCAGCCCTCGGATGAGGAGCTCCTATAATTCACCCCTCCACTTT. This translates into CASSPRMRSSYNSPLHF.

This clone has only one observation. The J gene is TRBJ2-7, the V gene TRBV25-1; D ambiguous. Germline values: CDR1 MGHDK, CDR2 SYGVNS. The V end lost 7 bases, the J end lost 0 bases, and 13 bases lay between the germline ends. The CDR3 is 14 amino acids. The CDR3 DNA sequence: TGTGCCAGCAAGGGTCGGGTAAGCTCCTACGAGCAGTACTTC. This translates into CASKGRVSSYEQYF.

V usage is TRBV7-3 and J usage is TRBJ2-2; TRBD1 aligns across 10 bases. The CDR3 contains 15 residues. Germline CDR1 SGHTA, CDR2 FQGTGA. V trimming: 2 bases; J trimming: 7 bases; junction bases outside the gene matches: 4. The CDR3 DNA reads TGTGCCAGCAGCTTAGACAGGGGGCTTAACGGGGAGCTGTTTTTT. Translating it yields CASSLDRGLNGELFF.

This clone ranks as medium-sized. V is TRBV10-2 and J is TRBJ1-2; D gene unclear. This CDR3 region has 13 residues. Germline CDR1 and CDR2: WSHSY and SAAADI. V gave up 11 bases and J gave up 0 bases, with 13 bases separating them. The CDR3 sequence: CAAAPGSNYGYTF. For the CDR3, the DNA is TGCGCCGCCGCCCCCGGTTCTAACTATGGCTACACCTTC.